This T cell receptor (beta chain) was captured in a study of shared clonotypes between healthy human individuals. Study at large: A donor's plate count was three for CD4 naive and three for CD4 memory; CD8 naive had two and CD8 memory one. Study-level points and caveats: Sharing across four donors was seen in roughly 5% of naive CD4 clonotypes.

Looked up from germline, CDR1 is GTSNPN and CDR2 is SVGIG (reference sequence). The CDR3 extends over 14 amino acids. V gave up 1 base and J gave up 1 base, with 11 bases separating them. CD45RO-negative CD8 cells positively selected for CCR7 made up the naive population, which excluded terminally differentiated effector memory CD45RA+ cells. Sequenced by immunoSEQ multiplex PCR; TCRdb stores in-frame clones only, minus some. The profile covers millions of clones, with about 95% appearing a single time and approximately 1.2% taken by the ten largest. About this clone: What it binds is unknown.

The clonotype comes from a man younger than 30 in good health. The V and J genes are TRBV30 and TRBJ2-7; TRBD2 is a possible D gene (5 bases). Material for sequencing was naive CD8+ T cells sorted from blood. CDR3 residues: CAWSAASSSYEQYF. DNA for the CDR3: TGTGCCTGGAGTGCCGCTAGCAGTTCCTACGAGCAGTACTTC.